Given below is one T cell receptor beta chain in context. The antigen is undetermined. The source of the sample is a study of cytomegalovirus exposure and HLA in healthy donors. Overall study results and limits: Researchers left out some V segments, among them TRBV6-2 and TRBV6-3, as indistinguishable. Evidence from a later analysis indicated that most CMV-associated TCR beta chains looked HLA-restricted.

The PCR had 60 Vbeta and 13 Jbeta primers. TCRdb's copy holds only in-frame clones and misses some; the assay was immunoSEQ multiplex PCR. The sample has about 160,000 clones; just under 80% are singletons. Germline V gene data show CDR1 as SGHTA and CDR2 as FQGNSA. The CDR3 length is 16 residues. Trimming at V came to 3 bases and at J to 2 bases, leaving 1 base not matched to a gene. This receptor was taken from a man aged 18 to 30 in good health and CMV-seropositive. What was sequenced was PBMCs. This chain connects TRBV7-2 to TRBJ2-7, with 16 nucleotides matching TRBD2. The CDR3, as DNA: TGTGCCAGCAGCTTGGGACTAGCGGGAGGGCCCTACGAGCAGTACTTC. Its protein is CASSLGLAGGPYEQYF.